This T cell receptor beta chain was obtained from a study of shared clonotypes between healthy human individuals. In the study overall: CD8 memory received one plate per donor, CD8 naive two, CD4 memory three and CD4 naive three.

Authors' methods: Filtering differed for immunoSEQ, which gave only junction sequences without quality scores. TCRdb's table, derived via immunoSEQ multiplex PCR, lists solely in-frame clones and lacks some. The V and J calls and clone size were taken over from that table, and D and trimming were inferred from the DNA. The sample shows some 2 million clones, over 85% of them seen only once. The CDR3 consists of 15 residues. Per germline, CDR1 SGHRS and CDR2 YFSETQ. Trimming cost V 3 bases and J 2 bases, with 14 bases left between them. The investigators split CD4+ cells into a CD45RA+ naive subset and a CD45RA-negative memory subset.

The V gene is TRBV5-1, the J gene TRBJ2-5, with D perhaps TRBD2 (6 bases). Sequenced: naive CD4+ T cells sorted from blood. The subset here: CD45RA+ positively selected. This receptor was obtained from a man aged 18 to 35 in good health. The CDR3 nucleotides are TGCGCCAGCAGCTGGGGAGGCGATCGTCAAGAGACCCAGTACTTC. This sequence encodes CASSWGGDRQETQYF. Together with reference TRBV5-1 and TRBJ2-5, the CDR3 gives the full variable domain: KAGVTQTPRYLIKTRGQQVTLSCSPISGHRSVSWYQQTPGQGLQFLFEYFSETQRNKGNFPGRFSGRQFSNSRSEMNVSTLELGDSALYLCASSWGGDRQETQYFGPGTRLLVL.